What follows is one TCR beta chain and its context. The antigen is not known. This specimen belongs to a study of tumor-infiltrating lymphocytes in localized non-small cell lung cancer. The CDR3 length is 13 residues. Germline V gives CDR1 GTSNPN, CDR2 SVGIG (reference sequence). Unmatched junction bases numbered 6, after V lost 3 bases and J lost 5 bases. Here immunoSEQ multiplex PCR was the method, and the copy in TCRdb shows in-frame clones only, minus some. The data show some 13,000 clones, about 70% seen once. Overall study results and limits: Not all patients were TCR sequenced, owing to tissue quantity.

The sequenced sample was uninvolved lung tissue not adjacent to the tumor. This chain connects TRBV30 to TRBJ2-5, with 7 bases matching TRBD1. The origin of this receptor is a human donor with non-small cell lung cancer. CDR3 sequence reads: CAWRLARGETQYF. DNA of the CDR3: TGTGCCTGGAGACTGGCCAGGGGGGAGACCCAGTACTTC.